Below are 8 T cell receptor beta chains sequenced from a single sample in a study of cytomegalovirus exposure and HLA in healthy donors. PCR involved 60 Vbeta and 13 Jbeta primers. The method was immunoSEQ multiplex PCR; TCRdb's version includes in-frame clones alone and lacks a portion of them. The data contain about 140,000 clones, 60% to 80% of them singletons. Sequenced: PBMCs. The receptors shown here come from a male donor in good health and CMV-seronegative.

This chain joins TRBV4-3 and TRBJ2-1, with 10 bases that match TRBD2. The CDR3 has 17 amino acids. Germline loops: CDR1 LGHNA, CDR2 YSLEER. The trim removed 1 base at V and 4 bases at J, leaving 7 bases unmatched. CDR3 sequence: CASSQVSGGAGYNEQFF. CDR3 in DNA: TGCGCCAGCAGCCAAGTGAGCGGGGGGGCCGGTTACAATGAGCAGTTCTTC.

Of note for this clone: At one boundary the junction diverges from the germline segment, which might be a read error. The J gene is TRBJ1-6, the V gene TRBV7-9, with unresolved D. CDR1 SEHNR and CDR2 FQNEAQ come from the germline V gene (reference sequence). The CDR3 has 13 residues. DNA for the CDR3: TGTTCCAGCAGCCCATTCATTAATTCACCCCTCCACTTT. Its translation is CSSSPFINSPLHF.

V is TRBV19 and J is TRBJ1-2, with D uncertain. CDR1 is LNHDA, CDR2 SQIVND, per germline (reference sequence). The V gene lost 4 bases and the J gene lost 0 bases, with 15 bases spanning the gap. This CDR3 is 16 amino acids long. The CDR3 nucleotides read TGTGCCAGTAGTAGACTTGTGGCAGTTCCTAACTATGGCTACACCTTC. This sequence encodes CASSRLVAVPNYGYTF.

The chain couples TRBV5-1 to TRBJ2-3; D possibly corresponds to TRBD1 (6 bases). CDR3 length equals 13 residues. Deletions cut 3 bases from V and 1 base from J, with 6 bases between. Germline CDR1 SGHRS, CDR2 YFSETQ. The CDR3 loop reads CASSWTGTDTQYF. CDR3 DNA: TGCGCCAGCAGCTGGACAGGCACAGATACGCAGTATTTT.

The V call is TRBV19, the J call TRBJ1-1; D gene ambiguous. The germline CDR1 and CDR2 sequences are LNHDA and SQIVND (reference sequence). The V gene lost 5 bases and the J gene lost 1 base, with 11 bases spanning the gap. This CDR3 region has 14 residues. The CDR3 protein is CASSAPRGNTEAFF. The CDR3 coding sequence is TGTGCCAGTAGTGCCCCGCGAGGGAACACTGAAGCTTTCTTT.

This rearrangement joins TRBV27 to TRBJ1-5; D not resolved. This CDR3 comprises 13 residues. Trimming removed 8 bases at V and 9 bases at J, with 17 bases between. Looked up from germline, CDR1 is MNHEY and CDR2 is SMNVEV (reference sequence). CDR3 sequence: CASGDNAAGPQHF. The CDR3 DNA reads TGTGCCAGCGGAGACAACGCCGCGGGGCCCCAGCATTTT.

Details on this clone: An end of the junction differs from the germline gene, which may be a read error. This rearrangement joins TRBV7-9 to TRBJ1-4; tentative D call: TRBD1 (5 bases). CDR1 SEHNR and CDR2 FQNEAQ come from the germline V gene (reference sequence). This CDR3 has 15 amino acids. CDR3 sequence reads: CSSSLRRTGDEKLFF. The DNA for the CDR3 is TGTTCCAGCAGCTTAAGACGGACGGGGGATGAAAAACTGTTTTTT.

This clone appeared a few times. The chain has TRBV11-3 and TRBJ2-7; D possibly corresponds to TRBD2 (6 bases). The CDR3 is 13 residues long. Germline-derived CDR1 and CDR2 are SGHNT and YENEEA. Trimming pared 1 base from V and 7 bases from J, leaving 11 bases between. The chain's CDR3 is CASSLAGVSEQYF. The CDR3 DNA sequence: TGTGCCAGCAGCTTAGCGGGAGTAAGTGAGCAGTACTTC.